This paragraph reports one T cell receptor (beta chain). Its antigen is not identified. Measured with immunoSEQ multiplex PCR; TCRdb has only the in-frame clones, and not every one. The sample carries roughly 1.4 million clones, approximately 98.5% recorded once. Germline V lookup: CDR1 SGHRS, CDR2 YFSETQ. The ends were cut back, 4 bases at V and 5 bases at J, with 12 bases in the middle. This CDR3 has 13 amino acids. This entry is derived from a study of shared clonotypes between healthy human individuals. The overall study: Donors, aged 18 to 49, were a couple of women and three men.

Whole-study results and caveats: Compared with memory subsets, naive subsets generally had larger estimated richness. How much donors shared clonotypes was expected to be affected by sequencing depth.

The chain uses TRBV5-1 and TRBJ2-5; no firm D call. The sample was naive CD4+ T cells sorted from blood. Subset meaning: CD45RA+ positively selected. The receptor comes from a young man in good health. CDR3 DNA: TGCGCCAGCAGCGTCGGAGTAGGGGAGACCCAGTACTTC. Amino acid sequence: CASSVGVGETQYF.